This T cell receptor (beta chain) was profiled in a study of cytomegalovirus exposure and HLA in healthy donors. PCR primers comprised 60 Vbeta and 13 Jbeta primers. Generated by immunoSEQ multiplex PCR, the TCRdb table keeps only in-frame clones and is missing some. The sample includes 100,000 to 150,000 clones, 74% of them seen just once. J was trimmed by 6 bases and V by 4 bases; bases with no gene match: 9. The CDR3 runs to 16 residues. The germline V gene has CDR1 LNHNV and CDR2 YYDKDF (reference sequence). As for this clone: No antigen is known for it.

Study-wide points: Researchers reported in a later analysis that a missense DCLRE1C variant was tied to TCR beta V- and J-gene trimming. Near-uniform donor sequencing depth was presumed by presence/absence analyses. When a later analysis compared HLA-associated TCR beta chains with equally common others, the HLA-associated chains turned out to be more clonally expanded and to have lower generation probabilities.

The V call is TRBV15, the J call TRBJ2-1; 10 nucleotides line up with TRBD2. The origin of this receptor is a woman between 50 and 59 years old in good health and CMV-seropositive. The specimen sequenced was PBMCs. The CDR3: CATSMRSGGAGNEQFF. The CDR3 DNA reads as TGTGCCACCAGCATGAGAAGCGGGGGGGCCGGCAATGAGCAGTTCTTC.